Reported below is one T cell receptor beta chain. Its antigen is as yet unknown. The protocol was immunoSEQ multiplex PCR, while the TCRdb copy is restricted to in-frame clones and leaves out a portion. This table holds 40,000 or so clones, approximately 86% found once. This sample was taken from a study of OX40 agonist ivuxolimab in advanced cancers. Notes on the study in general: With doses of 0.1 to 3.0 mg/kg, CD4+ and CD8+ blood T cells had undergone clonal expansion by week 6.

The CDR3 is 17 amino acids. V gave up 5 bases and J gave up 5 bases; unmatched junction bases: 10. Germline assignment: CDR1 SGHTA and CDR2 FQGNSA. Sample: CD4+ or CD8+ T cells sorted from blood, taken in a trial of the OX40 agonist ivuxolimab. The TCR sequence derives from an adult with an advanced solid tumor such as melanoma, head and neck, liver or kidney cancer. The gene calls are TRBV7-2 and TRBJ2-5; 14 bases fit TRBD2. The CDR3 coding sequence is TGTGCCAGCAGCCAGGGACTAGCGGGAGTGGGTCGGGAGACCCAGTACTTC. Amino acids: CASSQGLAGVGRETQYF.